The rows below give T cell receptor beta chains drawn from one sample of a study of T cells after yellow fever vaccination. Via MiXCR, TCRdb re-called the 5' RACE reads, giving one row per CDR3 protein. This table holds some 73,000 distinct CDR3 sequences, around 7.3% found once. The specimen was CD8+ T cells sorted from PBMCs, collected on the day of the yellow fever booster vaccination. The source is a man between 25 and 39 years old who received the YFV17D yellow fever vaccine. Each CDR3 is given with its conserved first and last residue. The order of the fields is V gene, D gene, J gene, clone size, CDR3 protein, CDR3 DNA. The D gene is left open where the match is weak. The size entry is marked missing in some rows and otherwise reads once, few, many or a size class.

>TRBV20-1|NA|TRBJ2-3|NA
CSAKGPTDTQYF
TGCAGTGCTAAAGGACCCACAGATACGCAGTATTTT
>TRBV7-6|NA|TRBJ2-1|NA
CASSLADSSSDEQFF
TGTGCCAGCAGCTTAGCGGATTCTAGCAGCGATGAGCAGTTCTTC
>TRBV4-3|NA|TRBJ2-7|NA
CASSQGGDVQYF
TGCGCCAGCAGCCAGGGTGGTGATGTGCAGTACTTC
>TRBV19|TRBD2|TRBJ2-2|NA
CASTNLASGEAGTGELFF
TGTGCCAGTACCAATCTCGCTAGCGGGGAGGCGGGCACCGGGGAGCTGTTTTTT
>TRBV5-1|NA|TRBJ2-7|many
CASSYLRDNPTYEQYF
TGCGCCAGCAGCTATCTTAGGGACAATCCAACCTACGAGCAGTACTTC
>TRBV20-1|TRBD1|TRBJ1-1|NA
CSARALQGGTEAFF
TGCAGTGCTAGAGCCTTACAGGGGGGCACTGAAGCTTTCTTT
>TRBV28|TRBD2|TRBJ2-2|few
CASSLPKRESNTGELFF
TGTGCCAGCAGTTTGCCTAAGCGGGAGTCGAACACCGGGGAGCTGTTTTTT
>TRBV9|NA|TRBJ2-6|few
CASSEQRWGPGANVLTF
TGTGCCAGCAGCGAGCAGAGGTGGGGGCCTGGGGCCAACGTCCTGACTTTC
>TRBV4-3|NA|TRBJ1-4|few
CASSPDLYGYEKLFF
TGCGCCAGCAGTCCGGACCTCTACGGATACGAAAAACTGTTTTTT
>TRBV5-4|TRBD1|TRBJ2-7|few
CASSFPDRGVNEQYF
TGTGCCAGCAGCTTTCCGGACAGGGGAGTGAACGAGCAGTACTTC
>TRBV13|TRBD1|TRBJ1-1|few
CASSLGRGRVEAFF
TGTGCCAGCAGCTTAGGCAGGGGGCGGGTTGAAGCTTTCTTT
>TRBV11-2|NA|TRBJ2-1|few
CASSLTRSSYNEQFF
TGTGCCAGCAGCTTAACTAGAAGCTCCTACAATGAGCAGTTCTTC
>TRBV5-1|TRBD1|TRBJ2-1|many
CASSLEGTAYNEQFF
TGCGCCAGCAGCTTGGAAGGGACAGCCTACAATGAGCAGTTCTTC
>TRBV7-9|NA|TRBJ2-1|NA
CASSLEGFPYNEQFF
TGTGCCAGCAGCTTAGAGGGATTCCCCTACAATGAGCAGTTCTTC
>TRBV29-1|NA|TRBJ2-7|NA
CSVADSYEQYF
TGCAGCGTTGCTGACAGCTACGAGCAGTACTTC
>TRBV30|NA|TRBJ2-2|NA
CAWSLGGELFF
TGTGCCTGGAGCCTGGGCGGGGAGCTGTTTTTT
>TRBV6-6|NA|TRBJ1-2|many
CASSLPNLGSSF
TGTGCCAGCAGCCTCCCGAACTTGGGTTCTTCTTTC
>TRBV4-1|NA|TRBJ2-5|NA
CASSLRLEQYNQETQYF
TGCGCCAGCAGCCTACGACTAGAACAATACAACCAAGAGACCCAGTACTTC
>TRBV3-1|NA|TRBJ2-5|NA
CASSQQELQETQYF
TGTGCCAGCAGCCAACAGGAATTACAAGAGACCCAGTACTTC
>TRBV5-6|NA|TRBJ2-3|NA
CASSFGRSDTQYF
TGTGCCAGCAGCTTTGGGCGGAGTGATACGCAGTATTTT
>TRBV9|NA|TRBJ2-4|NA
CASSPYGDLAKNIQYF
TGTGCCAGCAGCCCTTACGGGGACCTAGCCAAAAACATTCAGTACTTC
>TRBV15|NA|TRBJ2-7|many
CATSRVDDSYEQYF
TGTGCCACCAGCAGAGTTGATGACTCCTACGAGCAGTACTTC
>TRBV7-9|TRBD1|TRBJ2-7|many
CASSLSGTGDSYEQYF
TGTGCCAGCAGCTTATCCGGGACAGGGGATTCTTACGAGCAGTACTTC
>TRBV24-1|TRBD2|TRBJ2-7|NA
CATSEVAGAYEQYF
TGTGCCACCAGTGAGGTAGCGGGAGCCTACGAGCAGTACTTC
>TRBV6-5|NA|TRBJ2-7|NA
CASSYSTQREQYF
TGTGCCAGCAGTTACTCGACTCAGAGGGAACAGTACTTC
>TRBV18|NA|TRBJ2-2|NA
CASPPEFQTNTGELFF
TGTGCCAGCCCACCTGAGTTCCAGACGAACACCGGGGAGCTGTTTTTT
>TRBV4-3|NA|TRBJ2-7|NA
CASSQMTDYEQYF
TGCGCCAGCAGCCAAATGACAGACTACGAGCAGTACTTC
>TRBV2|NA|TRBJ2-7|many
CASRGESMDEQYF
TGTGCCAGCAGGGGTGAATCGATGGACGAGCAGTACTTC
>TRBV4-3|NA|TRBJ2-7|NA
CASSQGVVTPYEQYF
TGCGCCAGCAGCCAAGGAGTTGTCACCCCGTACGAGCAGTACTTC
>TRBV30|NA|TRBJ2-5|NA
CAWSVEIGGETQYF
TGTGCCTGGAGTGTCGAGATAGGAGGGGAGACCCAGTACTTC
>TRBV5-1|NA|TRBJ2-5|NA
CASSPRDGPQETQYF
TGCGCCAGCAGCCCCCGGGACGGCCCACAAGAGACCCAGTACTTC
>TRBV14|NA|TRBJ2-7|NA
CASSHQQGSYPYEQYF
TGTGCCAGCAGCCATCAACAGGGTAGCTATCCCTACGAGCAGTACTTC
>TRBV5-6|NA|TRBJ1-2|NA
CASSFPQGHYGYTF
TGTGCCAGCAGCTTTCCACAGGGACACTATGGCTACACCTTC
>TRBV12-3/TRBV12-4|NA|TRBJ2-5|NA
CASSAKETQYF
TGTGCCAGCAGTGCTAAAGAGACCCAGTACTTC
>TRBV15|NA|TRBJ1-2|few
CATSRDGGRLTPF
TGTGCCACCAGCAGAGATGGGGGTCGACTCACCCCCTTC
>TRBV7-8|NA|TRBJ2-5|few
CASSPDLRGRQETQYF
TGTGCCAGCAGCCCCGACCTCAGGGGCCGGCAAGAGACCCAGTACTTC
>TRBV4-1|TRBD2|TRBJ2-1|few
CASSFHPGGPSSNNEQFF
TGCGCCAGCAGCTTCCATCCGGGAGGGCCATCCAGCAACAATGAGCAGTTCTTC
>TRBV4-3|NA|TRBJ2-7|few
CASSQAPLYEQYF
TGCGCCAGCAGCCAAGCCCCACTTTACGAGCAGTACTTC
>TRBV28|NA|TRBJ2-5|few
CASRMPHLGGKETQYF
TGTGCCAGCAGAATGCCCCACCTCGGAGGAAAAGAGACCCAGTACTTC
>TRBV5-5|NA|TRBJ1-1|NA
CASSPTGTDQAFF
TGTGCCAGCAGCCCTACTGGCACGGATCAAGCTTTCTTT
>TRBV9|TRBD2|TRBJ2-1|NA
CASSGRLADSYNEQFF
TGTGCCAGCAGCGGACGACTAGCGGACTCCTACAATGAGCAGTTCTTC
>TRBV7-2|NA|TRBJ1-3|few
CASSPFLGSGNTIYF
TGTGCCAGCAGTCCTTTCTTGGGGTCTGGAAACACCATATATTTT
>TRBV6-1|TRBD2|TRBJ2-1|NA
CASRTSASSYNEQFF
TGTGCCAGCAGAACTAGCGCGAGCTCCTACAATGAGCAGTTCTTC
>TRBV15|NA|TRBJ2-3|many
CATSREPSGSTDTQYF
TGTGCCACCAGCAGAGAGCCCTCTGGCAGCACAGATACGCAGTATTTT
>TRBV7-2|NA|TRBJ2-1|few
CASSLGISNEQFF
TGTGCCAGCAGCTTAGGCATTTCGAATGAGCAGTTCTTC
>TRBV6-5|TRBD2|TRBJ2-1|many
CASNPVAGAQYNEQFF
TGTGCCAGCAACCCGGTAGCGGGAGCCCAATACAATGAGCAGTTCTTC
>TRBV29-1|NA|TRBJ2-7|few
CSAYRDPSPYEQYF
TGCAGCGCGTACCGGGACCCAAGTCCCTACGAGCAGTACTTC
>TRBV20-1|TRBD2|TRBJ2-3|few
CSATGTSGSTDTQYF
TGCAGTGCTACGGGGACTAGCGGGAGTACAGATACGCAGTATTTT
>TRBV7-9|TRBD2|TRBJ2-7|few
CASSPLAGAWYEQYF
TGTGCCAGCAGCCCCCTAGCGGGAGCATGGTACGAGCAGTACTTC
>TRBV7-9|NA|TRBJ2-3|few
CASSLRVEADTQYF
TGTGCCAGCAGCTTACGGGTCGAGGCAGATACGCAGTATTTT
>TRBV7-6|TRBD1|TRBJ2-1|few
CASSLKTGSGAYNEQFF
TGTGCCAGCAGCTTGAAGACAGGGTCCGGGGCCTACAATGAGCAGTTCTTC
>TRBV5-1|NA|TRBJ2-6|few
CASSETSGANVLTF
TGCGCCAGCAGCGAAACTAGCGGGGCCAACGTCCTGACTTTC